A selection of T cell receptor beta chains follows, all from one sample in a study of naive and memory T cell subsets. MiXCR, run by TCRdb on the 5' RACE reads, gives a single entry per CDR3 protein. The table lists roughly 48,000 distinct CDR3 sequences, around 4.7% of them singletons. The source is a female donor in good health. Each CDR3 is given without its conserved first and last residue. The size entry is marked missing in some rows and otherwise reads once, few, many or a size class.

J	size	V	CDR3
TRBJ2-3	many	TRBV24-1	ATSPPPRTVAMVGDTQY
TRBJ1-2	many	TRBV13	ASSLARGVENGYT
TRBJ1-6	many	TRBV7-9	ASSLNSPLH
TRBJ2-3	many	TRBV5-4	ASGLAASTDTQY
TRBJ1-1	many	TRBV6-2/TRBV6-3	ASSPTGTEAF
TRBJ1-5	NA	TRBV29-1	GVGTGNSNQPQH
TRBJ2-7	many	TRBV4-1	ASSQVRGRSTYEQY
TRBJ2-1	many	TRBV7-2	ASSLLNEQF
TRBJ2-2	many	TRBV9	ASSVVGTSGRTGTGELF
TRBJ2-6	many	TRBV9	ASSALNSGANVLT
TRBJ2-7	many	TRBV28	ASSLGTGVREQY
TRBJ1-5	few	TRBV20-1	SARPSKQGAQNQPQH
TRBJ2-7	many	TRBV5-6	ASTKGGSFSYEQY
TRBJ2-5	many	TRBV7-2	ASSPLTSGPAAQY
TRBJ2-7	many	TRBV20-1	SARDTGKGMFPYEQY
TRBJ2-3	many	TRBV10-3	AISGTLSTDTQY
TRBJ1-2	many	TRBV4-3	ASSQDGQGVANYGYT
TRBJ2-7	NA	TRBV13	ASSVGLAGPGSYEQY
TRBJ2-1	many	TRBV18	ASSPPVTGGSYNEQF
TRBJ2-5	many	TRBV18	ASSPRDYGTQY
TRBJ2-3	many	TRBV4-3	ASSQEASGMADTQY
TRBJ1-5	many	TRBV5-1	ASSLGQTSNSNQPQH
TRBJ2-1	NA	TRBV13	ASRAPGLAVNEQF
TRBJ2-5	many	TRBV6-5	ASSSTGLASETQY
TRBJ2-7	many	TRBV18	ASSPLLAENYEQY
TRBJ2-5	many	TRBV28	ASRWDRDRRTQY
TRBJ1-5	many	TRBV6-2/TRBV6-3	ASSYSSSQNGQPQH
TRBJ1-1	many	TRBV29-1	SVVGKSGTLEMKAF
TRBJ2-3	few	TRBV6-6	ASSSSGVDGTDTQY
TRBJ2-7	many	TRBV7-8	ASAQTLPAYEQY
TRBJ2-7	many	TRBV15	ATSRTGGAGGEQY
TRBJ2-2	few	TRBV28	ASTRTGWNTGELF
TRBJ2-1	NA	TRBV6-2/TRBV6-3	ASSQTRGYEQF
TRBJ2-5	many	TRBV5-1	ASSLYAEETQY
TRBJ2-1	many	TRBV29-1	SVDFLGLAGTREQF
TRBJ1-1	many	TRBV7-2	ASSPRGNTEAF
TRBJ1-1	many	TRBV6-1	ASTRELGGRGVTEAF
TRBJ2-1	few	TRBV29-1	SLNLLNEQF
TRBJ1-3	many	TRBV9	ASSVGSSGNTIY
TRBJ2-3	many	TRBV6-1	ATSGDTDTQY
TRBJ2-1	few	TRBV13	ASSLVASNEQF
TRBJ2-7	many	TRBV12-3/TRBV12-4	ASSLGGPRFGYEQY
TRBJ1-4	many	TRBV20-1	SARVGGANEKLF
TRBJ1-5	many	TRBV4-2	ASSQGDGDQPQH
TRBJ1-2	NA	TRBV29-1	SVNRGPYGDT
TRBJ2-7	many	TRBV7-9	ASTHKSEGLEITYEQY
TRBJ2-3	many	TRBV6-1	ASSDLQGADTQY
TRBJ2-6	NA	TRBV29-1	SVEQRGAGRSGANVLT
TRBJ2-1	many	TRBV5-1	ASRPLEQSYNEQF
TRBJ2-5	many	TRBV20-1	SARDQTSGRKETQY
TRBJ2-7	many	TRBV7-3	ASSVPRETGLAGARRSYEQY
TRBJ1-2	many	TRBV29-1	SVVAGDGDT
TRBJ2-5	many	TRBV4-2	ASSQEGTQETQY
TRBJ1-1	many	TRBV7-9	ASSLENTEAF
TRBJ1-1	many	TRBV12-3/TRBV12-4	ASSLPRSRGRTEAF